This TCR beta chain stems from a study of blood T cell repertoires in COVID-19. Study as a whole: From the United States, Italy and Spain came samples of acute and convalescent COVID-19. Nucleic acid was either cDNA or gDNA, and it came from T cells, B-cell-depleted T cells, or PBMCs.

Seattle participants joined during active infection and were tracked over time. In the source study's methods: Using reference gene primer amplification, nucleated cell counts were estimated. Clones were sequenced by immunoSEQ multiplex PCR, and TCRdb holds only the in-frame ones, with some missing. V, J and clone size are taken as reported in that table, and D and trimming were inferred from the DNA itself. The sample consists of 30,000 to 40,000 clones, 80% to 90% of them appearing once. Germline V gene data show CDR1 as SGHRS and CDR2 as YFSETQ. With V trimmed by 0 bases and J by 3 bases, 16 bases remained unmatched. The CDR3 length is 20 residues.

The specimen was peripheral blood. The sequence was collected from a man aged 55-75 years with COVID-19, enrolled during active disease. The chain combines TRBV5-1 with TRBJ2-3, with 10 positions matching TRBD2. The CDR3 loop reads CASSLAAPPTSGTPTDTQYF. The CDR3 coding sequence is TGCGCCAGCAGCTTGGCTGCCCCCCCTACTAGCGGGACCCCGACAGATACGCAGTATTTT.